These 30 T cell receptor beta chains originate from one sample sequenced in a study of T cells in Graves' hyperthyroidism and ophthalmopathy. The source material, RNA transcripts, was used to amplify TCR beta CDR3 regions. Primed by the HTBI set, a first-round RT-PCR was run on the TCR CDR3. A single record per CDR3 protein comes from TCRdb applying MiXCR to the multiplex PCR reads. The sample yields some 770,000 distinct CDR3 sequences, about a sixth seen once. Sequences were obtained from blood. These receptors all stem from a man younger than 30 with Graves' hyperthyroidism.

In its sample, this clonotype was seen a few times. J is TRBJ2-3 and V is TRBV7-9, with a possible D match to TRBD1 (6 bases). The CDR3 totals 15 residues. Trimming removed 2 bases from V and 4 bases from J, with 13 bases in between. The V gene's germline CDR1 is SEHNR and CDR2 FQNEAQ (reference sequence). CDR3 in amino acids: CASSLPQGEADTQYF. The CDR3 bases are TGTGCCAGCAGCTTACCACAGGGAGAGGCAGATACGCAGTATTTT. Full variable domain (rest looked up from reference TRBV7-9 and TRBJ2-3): DTGVSQNPRHKITKRGQNVTFRCDPISEHNRLYWYRQTLGQGPEFLTYFQNEAQLEKSRLLSDRFSAERPKGSFSTLEIQRTEQGDSAMYLCASSLPQGEADTQYFGPGTRLTVL.

This clonotype was observed many times. J is TRBJ2-5 and V is TRBV7-8; D might be TRBD2 (5 bases). This CDR3 contains 14 residues. With 7 bases removed from V and 5 bases from J, the gap between germline ends came to 17 bases. Germline V CDR1 and CDR2: SGHVS, FQNEAQ. Here the CDR3 DNA reads TGTGCCAGCACCCCCCGTCCCCCGGGGGAGACCCAGTACTTC. Protein product: CASTPRPPGETQYF.

In this sample, this clonotype turned up a few times. The rearrangement links TRBV15 to TRBJ2-1; D remains ambiguous. The CDR3 spans 13 residues. With 3 bases removed from V and 7 bases from J, the gap between germline ends came to 10 bases. The germline V gene encodes CDR1 LNHNV and CDR2 YYDKDF (reference sequence). The CDR3 spells CATSRDPLNEQFF. The DNA of the CDR3 is TGTGCCACCAGCAGGGATCCGTTAAATGAGCAGTTCTTC.

This clonotype was observed many times. The chain links TRBV27 to TRBJ2-3; D unclear. The germline CDR1 and CDR2 sequences are MNHEY and SMNVEV (reference sequence). This CDR3 is 14 amino acids long. Trimming stripped 3 bases from V and 1 base from J, with 8 bases between. The CDR3 nucleotides read TGTGCCAGCAGTTTCGAAGGACGCACAGATACGCAGTATTTT. Its translation: CASSFEGRTDTQYF.

This chain joins TRBV24-1 and TRBJ2-7, with D maybe TRBD1 (6 bases). The germline V and J ends were trimmed by 3 bases and 7 bases, with 12 bases remaining between them. In germline, CDR1 is KGHDR, CDR2 SFDVKD. The CDR3 loop spans 13 amino acids. CDR3 amino acids: CATSDHRVGEQYF. The CDR3 DNA follows: TGTGCCACCAGTGATCACAGGGTTGGTGAGCAGTACTTC.

The rearrangement uses TRBV11-2 and TRBJ2-2; D is unclear. The CDR3 sequence is 14 residues long. V lost 0 bases and J lost 6, with 8 bases in between. CDR1 and CDR2 (germline): SGHAT, FQNNGV. The CDR3 reads CASSLDVVAGELFF. CDR3 nucleotide sequence: TGTGCCAGCAGCTTAGATGTGGTGGCCGGGGAGCTGTTTTTT.

This chain joins TRBV4-2 and TRBJ1-5; possible D gene TRBD1, 6 bases. The germline gives CDR1 LGHNA, CDR2 YNFKEQ. The CDR3 sequence is 18 residues long. Trimming stripped 0 bases from V and 0 bases from J, with 15 bases between. The CDR3 protein is CASSQDPRGSYSNQPQHF. The CDR3 bases are TGTGCCAGCAGCCAAGACCCCAGGGGATCCTATAGCAATCAGCCCCAGCATTTT.

This clonotype was observed a few times. The CDR3 region is CSARDSRPFGKPDEQFF. The CDR3 bases are TGCAGTGCTAGAGATTCCCGACCATTTGGGAAACCCGATGAGCAGTTCTTC. This chain joins TRBV20-1 and TRBJ2-1; D is ambiguous. Germline V gives CDR1 DFQATT, CDR2 SNEGSKA (reference sequence). V lost 0 bases to trimming and J lost 8 bases, with 23 bases between them. This CDR3 region has 17 residues.

This clonotype was observed a handful of times. This chain uses TRBV19 with TRBJ2-1, with D perhaps matching TRBD2 (5 bases). Trimming shortened V by 4 bases and J by 6 bases, and 16 bases separated the two germline ends. The CDR3 is made up of 15 amino acids. Germline-derived CDR1 and CDR2 are LNHDA and SQIVND (reference sequence). CDR3 coding DNA: TGTGCCAGTAGTAGGTTCCTAGCCCAAGGCAATGAGCAGTTCTTC. This translates into CASSRFLAQGNEQFF.

The chain employs TRBV4-1 and TRBJ1-5, with 9 bases aligning to TRBD1. The CDR3 consists of 15 residues. The V segment lost 5 bases and the J segment 4 bases; nucleotides outside the gene matches: 6. The germline V gene encodes CDR1 MGHRA and CDR2 YSYEKL. CDR3 in amino acids: CASSGGTGRNQPQHF. The CDR3 DNA follows: TGCGCCAGCAGCGGGGGGACAGGGAGGAATCAGCCCCAGCATTTT.

This clonotype has a count of ten or more. The J gene is TRBJ1-1, the V gene TRBV3-1; D is unresolved. The CDR3 runs 13 residues. The V end lost 0 bases, the J end lost 3 bases, and 5 bases lay between the germline ends. Germline V gene lookup returns CDR1 LGHDT and CDR2 YNNKEL (reference sequence). CDR3 sequence reads: CASSQEVDTEAFF. The CDR3 region has the DNA TGTGCCAGCAGCCAAGAAGTAGACACTGAAGCTTTCTTT. Full variable domain (outside the CDR3, taken from reference TRBV3-1 and TRBJ1-1): DTAVSQTPKYLVTQMGNDKSIKCEQNLGHDTMYWYKQDSKKFLKIMFSYNNKELIINETVPNRFSPKSPDKAHLNLHINSLELGDSAVYFCASSQEVDTEAFFGQGTRLTVV.

This chain joins TRBV7-3 and TRBJ1-1; D remains ambiguous. The length of the CDR3 is 15 residues. Trimming cost V 0 bases and J 0 bases, with 8 bases left between them. The germline V gene encodes CDR1 SGHTA and CDR2 FQGTGA. The chain's CDR3 is CASSLTPMMNTEAFF. CDR3 DNA: TGTGCCAGCAGCTTAACTCCGATGATGAACACTGAAGCTTTCTTT.

The sample holds many counts of this clonotype. The rearrangement links TRBV20-1 to TRBJ1-1, with TRBD1 identical over 7 bases. CDR1 is DFQATT and CDR2 is SNEGSKA in the germline V gene (reference sequence). The trim removed 1 base at V and 1 base at J, leaving 9 bases unmatched. CDR3 size: 16 residues. The CDR3 sequence is CSARGLQGRANTEAFF. The CDR3 DNA sequence: TGCAGTGCTAGAGGCCTACAGGGGAGGGCGAACACTGAAGCTTTCTTT.

This sequence joins TRBV6-9 and TRBJ2-7, with no clear D. Germline values: CDR1 MNHGY, CDR2 SVAAGI. The CDR3 runs to 12 residues. V lost 3 bases and J 7 bases, leaving 10 bases between the germline ends. CDR3 sequence: CASSYQSREQYF. The CDR3 DNA sequence: TGTGCCAGCAGTTACCAGTCGAGGGAGCAGTACTTC.

This clonotype was seen at least ten times. The chain employs TRBV3-2 and TRBJ1-1; the table assigns TRBD1, which was not confirmed against the DNA. TRBV3-2 is labeled a pseudogene. This CDR3 has 12 amino acids. CDR3 sequence (DNA): TGTGCCAGCAGCCCCCCCAGGATTGGAGCTTTCTTT. Residues: CASSPPRIGAFF.

This chain connects TRBV11-2 to TRBJ2-4; a possible D gene is TRBD1 (5 bases). This CDR3 contains 13 residues. The V and J ends lost 0 bases and 6 bases respectively, with 6 bases between them. Germline V gene lookup returns CDR1 SGHAT and CDR2 FQNNGV. CDR3 nucleotides: TGTGCCAGCAGCTTAGACAGGGCAAACATTCAGTACTTC. Translated, it gives CASSLDRANIQYF.

The chain recombines TRBV14 with TRBJ2-5; 7 nucleotides align to TRBD1. V was clipped by 3 bases and J by 13 bases; unmatched bases: 8. The germline V gene encodes CDR1 SGHDN and CDR2 FVKESK. CDR3 size: 12 residues. CDR3 amino acids: CASSQRGPKRYF. The CDR3 DNA sequence: TGTGCCAGCAGCCAGAGGGGGCCCAAGAGGTACTTC.

This clonotype has ten or more counts. This chain connects TRBV2 to TRBJ2-7; no definite D call. CDR3 length: 12 amino acids. From germline, CDR1 is SNHLY and CDR2 FYNNEI. V was shortened by 5 bases and J by 0 bases, with 5 bases between the two germline ends. CDR3 nucleotides: TGTGCCAGCAGTTCCTACTCCTACGAGCAGTACTTC. Protein: CASSSYSYEQYF.

The chain combines TRBV6-2 or TRBV6-3 with TRBJ2-7, with 11 bases identical to TRBD2. After removal of 4 bases from V and 3 bases from J, the junction contained 5 bases not matched to a gene. CDR1 is MNHEY and CDR2 is SVGEGT in the germline V gene. The CDR3 contains 15 residues. CDR3 sequence: CASSSLGTSGYEQYF. The CDR3 DNA follows: TGTGCCAGCAGTTCCCTTGGGACTAGCGGCTACGAGCAGTACTTC.

The CDR3 DNA sequence: TGTGCCAGCAGCTCCGGGACAGGGGGCGCGCAGCCCCAGCATTTT. It is translated as CASSSGTGGAQPQHF. The genes are TRBV28 and TRBJ1-5, with 12 bases that match TRBD1. The CDR3 extends over 15 amino acids. CDR1 is MDHEN, CDR2 SYDVKM, per germline. Unmatched junction bases numbered 7, after V lost 6 bases and J lost 7 bases.

This chain uses TRBV4-1 with TRBJ2-2; possibly TRBD1 or TRBD2 for D (5 bases each). The V end was cut by 1 base, the J end by 6 bases, with 18 bases between. CDR3 length: 17 amino acids. Per germline, CDR1 MGHRA and CDR2 YSYEKL. The CDR3 region has the DNA TGCGCCAGCAGCCAAGGGGGCCTAGCCTATTTTCCCGGGGAGCTGTTTTTT. Its translation: CASSQGGLAYFPGELFF.

Remarks on this clonotype: A much larger clone differs from this one at a single base, so this may be a read error. In DNA, the CDR3 is TGCGCCAGCAGCTTTAGCGGGCAAACAGATACGCAGTATTTT. It is translated as CASSFSGQTDTQYF. This chain links TRBV5-1 with TRBJ2-3; 7 nucleotides agree with TRBD2. This CDR3 comprises 14 residues. Germline V gives CDR1 SGHRS, CDR2 YFSETQ. V was pared by 2 bases and J by 3 bases, with 3 bases of the junction left unmatched.

This clonotype was detected a few times. The chain has TRBV28 and TRBJ2-1; 12 nucleotides align to TRBD2. This CDR3 spans 18 amino acids. Trimming at V came to 2 bases and at J to 5 bases, leaving 10 bases not matched to a gene. CDR1 is MDHEN, CDR2 SYDVKM, per germline. CDR3 region: CASSLRALAGGPDNEQFF. The CDR3 coding sequence is TGTGCCAGCAGTTTAAGGGCCCTAGCGGGAGGGCCCGACAATGAGCAGTTCTTC.

Of note for this clonotype: Just one base apart from a much larger clone, this may be a read error. The chain has TRBV28 and TRBJ1-5; TRBD1 might be the D (5 bases). Germline V gene sequence: CDR1 MDHEN, CDR2 SYDVKM. Trimming cost V 3 bases and J 5 bases, with 11 bases left between them. The CDR3 runs 14 residues. Here the CDR3 reads CASSFRQFDQPQHF. The CDR3 DNA reads as TGTGCCAGCAGTTTTAGACAGTTCGATCAGCCCCAGCATTTT. The whole variable domain, filled in from reference TRBV28 and TRBJ1-5, reads DVKVTQSSRYLVKRTGEKVFLECVQDMDHENMFWYRQDPGLGLRLIYFSYDVKMKEKGDIPEGYSVSREKKERFSLILESASTNQTSMYLCASSFRQFDQPQHFGDGTRLSIL.

This clonotype occurred a few times. J is TRBJ2-3 and V is TRBV4-1; 10 bases agree with TRBD2. Trimming took 0 bases from V and 6 from J; bases not matched to a gene: 3. The CDR3 loop spans 15 amino acids. Germline CDR1 is MGHRA and CDR2 is YSYEKL. DNA for the CDR3: TGCGCCAGCAGCCAAGATACTAGCGGGACTGATACGCAGTATTTT. Translation gives CASSQDTSGTDTQYF.

J is TRBJ2-3 and V is TRBV19, with 7 bases fitting TRBD2. Losses at the gene ends were 6 bases for V and 1 base for J; bases not matched to a gene: 4. The CDR3 totals 14 residues. The germline gives CDR1 LNHDA, CDR2 SQIVND (reference sequence). CDR3 sequence: CASSSGEGTDTQYF. The CDR3 DNA is TGTGCCAGTAGCAGCGGGGAAGGCACAGATACGCAGTATTTT.

The rearrangement joins TRBV5-6 to TRBJ1-4, with 7 bases identical to TRBD1. Unmatched junction bases numbered 6, after V lost 5 bases and J lost 8 bases. The CDR3 has 13 amino acids. CDR1 and CDR2 from the germline V gene are SGHDT and YYEEEE. The DNA of the CDR3 is TGTGCCAGCAGATCAGGGGGGAGGGAAAAACTGTTTTTT. Translation: CASRSGGREKLFF.

The chain combines TRBV7-9 with TRBJ1-5; a weak D match, TRBD1 (5 bases). With 4 bases removed from V and 5 bases from J, the gap between germline ends came to 9 bases. The germline V gene has CDR1 SEHNR and CDR2 FQNEAQ (reference sequence). There are 13 residues in the CDR3. The CDR3, as DNA: TGTGCCAGCAGCTATGGAGGGGATCAGCCCCAGCATTTT. Translation gives CASSYGGDQPQHF.

This chain connects TRBV5-1 to TRBJ2-1; 14 bases line up with TRBD2. V gave up 0 bases and J gave up 8 bases; unmatched junction bases: 4. This CDR3 region has 16 residues. Germline values: CDR1 SGHRS, CDR2 YFSETQ. The CDR3 DNA sequence: TGCGCCAGCAGCTTGGCCCTGGGACTAGCGGGAGATGAGCAGTTCTTC. It specifies CASSLALGLAGDEQFF.

V is TRBV28 and J is TRBJ1-2; tentatively, D is TRBD1 (5 bases). V lost 5 bases to trimming and J lost 4 bases, with 8 bases between them. Germline-derived CDR1 and CDR2 are MDHEN and SYDVKM. This CDR3 region has 12 residues. This chain's CDR3 is CASSPGLYGYTF. CDR3 sequence (DNA): TGTGCCAGCAGTCCGGGACTCTATGGCTACACCTTC.